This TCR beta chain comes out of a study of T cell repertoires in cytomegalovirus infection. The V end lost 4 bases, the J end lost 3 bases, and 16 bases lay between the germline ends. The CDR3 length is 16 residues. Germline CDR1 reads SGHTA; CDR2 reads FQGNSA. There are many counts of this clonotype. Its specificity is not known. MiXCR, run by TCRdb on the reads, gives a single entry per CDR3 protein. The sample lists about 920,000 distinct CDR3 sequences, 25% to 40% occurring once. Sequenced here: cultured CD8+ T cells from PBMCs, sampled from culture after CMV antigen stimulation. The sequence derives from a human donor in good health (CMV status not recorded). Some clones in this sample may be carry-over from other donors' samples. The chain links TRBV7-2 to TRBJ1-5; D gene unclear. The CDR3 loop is CASSSSPSLANQPQHF. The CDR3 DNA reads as TGTGCCAGCAGCTCTTCACCCTCGTTGGCCAATCAGCCCCAGCATTTT.